Listed below are T cell receptor beta chains from one sample, sequenced in a study of T cells expressing NK-cell markers. TCRdb reprocessed the 5' RACE reads; each CDR3 protein has one entry and no DNA is given. The sample has 140,000 to 150,000 distinct CDR3 sequences. Sequenced sample: blood T cells: a sorted CD56 or NKG2C T cell subset, CD4+ or CD8+ T cells, or bulk PBMC T cells (not recorded which). All receptors derive from a man in his late teens or twenties in good health. Both conserved end residues are part of each CDR3. Each record gives: V gene, J gene, clone size, CDR3 protein. Rows may omit the clone size; those that give it use once, few, many or a size class.

v_gene: TRBV29-1; j_gene: TRBJ2-1; abundance: .; CDR3aa: CSVEDRGSLDNEQFF
v_gene: TRBV7-2; j_gene: TRBJ2-5; abundance: .; CDR3aa: CASSPGSKLAGVETQYF
v_gene: TRBV30; j_gene: TRBJ2-4; abundance: .; CDR3aa: CAWSSPQGLQYF
v_gene: TRBV2; j_gene: TRBJ2-2; abundance: .; CDR3aa: CASSEGGGGTGELFF
v_gene: TRBV5-6; j_gene: TRBJ2-3; abundance: .; CDR3aa: CASSGFGVQDTQYF
v_gene: TRBV15; j_gene: TRBJ2-7; abundance: .; CDR3aa: CATSTDKEAAGRYEQYF
v_gene: TRBV9; j_gene: TRBJ2-1; abundance: .; CDR3aa: CASSVAGYDEQFF
v_gene: TRBV12-3/TRBV12-4; j_gene: TRBJ2-2; abundance: .; CDR3aa: CASRPGTGVTGELFF
v_gene: TRBV28; j_gene: TRBJ2-1; abundance: .; CDR3aa: CASFGSTYNEQFF
v_gene: TRBV6-2/TRBV6-3; j_gene: TRBJ1-1; abundance: .; CDR3aa: CASFFTGGSTEAFF
v_gene: TRBV12-3/TRBV12-4; j_gene: TRBJ2-5; abundance: .; CDR3aa: CASTPRWDTPAAFQETQYF
v_gene: TRBV12-3/TRBV12-4; j_gene: TRBJ2-1; abundance: .; CDR3aa: CASSLSPGGLNEQFF
v_gene: TRBV29-1; j_gene: TRBJ2-3; abundance: .; CDR3aa: CSVATGTPDTQYF
v_gene: TRBV11-1; j_gene: TRBJ2-1; abundance: .; CDR3aa: CASSSDLNSGSSYNEQFF
v_gene: TRBV21-1; j_gene: TRBJ2-1; abundance: .; CDR3aa: CASSVGVSYNEQFF
v_gene: TRBV4-1; j_gene: TRBJ2-7; abundance: .; CDR3aa: CASSRTQGPEQYF
v_gene: TRBV5-1; j_gene: TRBJ1-2; abundance: .; CDR3aa: CASSSKQGFFYGYTF
v_gene: TRBV12-3/TRBV12-4; j_gene: TRBJ2-5; abundance: .; CDR3aa: CASSGTGGGIETQYF
v_gene: TRBV24-1; j_gene: TRBJ2-2; abundance: .; CDR3aa: CATTDRGRGGELFF
v_gene: TRBV11-2; j_gene: TRBJ2-1; abundance: .; CDR3aa: CASSLVGSGENEQFF
v_gene: TRBV20-1; j_gene: TRBJ2-5; abundance: .; CDR3aa: CSARTFQETQYF
v_gene: TRBV24-1; j_gene: TRBJ1-1; abundance: .; CDR3aa: CATSDLHLTGAKSTEAFF
v_gene: TRBV5-1; j_gene: TRBJ2-1; abundance: .; CDR3aa: CASSLLGYSSSYNEQFF
v_gene: TRBV30; j_gene: TRBJ1-5; abundance: .; CDR3aa: CAWSPPGTTVVGNNQPQHF
v_gene: TRBV29-1; j_gene: TRBJ2-2; abundance: .; CDR3aa: CSVEGGIGTGELFF
v_gene: TRBV10-3; j_gene: TRBJ2-3; abundance: .; CDR3aa: CAISDPRTVFTDTQYF
v_gene: TRBV6-1; j_gene: TRBJ2-7; abundance: .; CDR3aa: CASSKYRDPSYEQYF
v_gene: TRBV4-3; j_gene: TRBJ2-1; abundance: .; CDR3aa: CASSQDSGAGVEQFF
v_gene: TRBV11-3; j_gene: TRBJ2-2; abundance: .; CDR3aa: CASSYPGGKPGELFF
v_gene: TRBV19; j_gene: TRBJ1-1; abundance: .; CDR3aa: CASRGRGLGTEAFF
v_gene: TRBV4-1; j_gene: TRBJ2-5; abundance: .; CDR3aa: CASSQALAGVGETQYF
v_gene: TRBV6-1; j_gene: TRBJ2-7; abundance: .; CDR3aa: CASIKGGSHEQYF
v_gene: TRBV10-3; j_gene: TRBJ2-2; abundance: .; CDR3aa: CAISTTGEADNTGELFF
v_gene: TRBV20-1; j_gene: TRBJ2-1; abundance: .; CDR3aa: CSASQGLAGDNEQFF
v_gene: TRBV2; j_gene: TRBJ1-5; abundance: .; CDR3aa: CASSEGSHSNQPQHF
v_gene: TRBV7-9; j_gene: TRBJ2-7; abundance: .; CDR3aa: CASSAGQAFYEQYF
v_gene: TRBV3-1; j_gene: TRBJ2-3; abundance: .; CDR3aa: CASSQEITGTSGTTDTQYF
v_gene: TRBV6-2/TRBV6-3; j_gene: TRBJ2-7; abundance: medium-sized; CDR3aa: CASSYSSYEQYF
v_gene: TRBV28; j_gene: TRBJ2-5; abundance: .; CDR3aa: CASRTLDRGSETQYF
v_gene: TRBV7-9; j_gene: TRBJ2-1; abundance: .; CDR3aa: CASSFRGSGHEQFF
v_gene: TRBV19; j_gene: TRBJ2-1; abundance: .; CDR3aa: CASTQQGRDEQFF
v_gene: TRBV10-3; j_gene: TRBJ2-2; abundance: .; CDR3aa: CAISQPGQGTGELFF
v_gene: TRBV12-3/TRBV12-4; j_gene: TRBJ2-5; abundance: .; CDR3aa: CASSPGGRGAGQETQYF
v_gene: TRBV7-9; j_gene: TRBJ2-2; abundance: .; CDR3aa: CASSLVQGDTGELFF
v_gene: TRBV28; j_gene: TRBJ2-7; abundance: .; CDR3aa: CASSLFLRPAIEQYF
v_gene: TRBV7-6; j_gene: TRBJ2-2; abundance: .; CDR3aa: CASSLAVAGGVTGELFF
v_gene: TRBV5-6; j_gene: TRBJ2-5; abundance: .; CDR3aa: CASSLWTGQETQYF
v_gene: TRBV7-8; j_gene: TRBJ2-3; abundance: .; CDR3aa: CASSLPIAGGNTDTQYF
v_gene: TRBV14; j_gene: TRBJ2-7; abundance: .; CDR3aa: CASSQEMYSYEQYF
v_gene: TRBV5-5; j_gene: TRBJ2-1; abundance: .; CDR3aa: CASSRLDGNNEQFF
v_gene: TRBV5-1; j_gene: TRBJ2-3; abundance: .; CDR3aa: CASSLVGSGRTDTQYF
v_gene: TRBV7-9; j_gene: TRBJ2-1; abundance: .; CDR3aa: CASSSGTSIEQFF
v_gene: TRBV7-9; j_gene: TRBJ1-2; abundance: .; CDR3aa: CASSQGLFSGYTF
v_gene: TRBV28; j_gene: TRBJ1-4; abundance: .; CDR3aa: CASSWGGDGEKLFF
v_gene: TRBV29-1; j_gene: TRBJ1-1; abundance: .; CDR3aa: CSGERRVLNTEAFF
v_gene: TRBV12-3/TRBV12-4; j_gene: TRBJ1-1; abundance: .; CDR3aa: CASSFRGAGTEAFF
v_gene: TRBV20-1; j_gene: TRBJ2-5; abundance: .; CDR3aa: CSARDWAGLQETQYF
v_gene: TRBV20-1; j_gene: TRBJ2-3; abundance: .; CDR3aa: CSGRDPRGDTQYF
v_gene: TRBV11-2; j_gene: TRBJ2-3; abundance: .; CDR3aa: CASSKSGNTDTQYF